The sequence of this TCR beta chain was determined in a study of T-cell reconstitution after alpha-beta-depleted transplantation in children. As concerns this clonotype: Its specificity is not known.

General observations from the study: One year post-transplant, T-cell counts and diversity were largely derived from T cells produced anew. Where alpha-beta T cells came from about two months after transplant was reportedly several hundred expanded graft clones. At day 60, the high TCRbeta diversity found in some patients originated from recipient T cells and thymic progenitors that had survived.

The junction had 7 bases not matched to a gene; V was cut back by 1 base and J by 0 bases. Germline CDR1 and CDR2: DFQATT and SNEGSKA (reference sequence). The CDR3 length is 17 residues. Molecular barcoding with unique molecular identifiers was used for the TCRbeta library. TCRdb fed the PCR reads into MiXCR, producing one record per CDR3 protein. Of around 270,000 distinct CDR3 sequences in the sample, roughly 7.8% were seen once. The origin of this receptor is a female patient between 2 and 15 years old who had a stem cell transplant for Fanconi anemia, so the T cells may come from the graft donor. Material: peripheral blood, obtained 360 days after TCRalphabeta/CD19-depleted stem cell transplant. The rearrangement uses TRBV20-1 and TRBJ2-7; TRBD2 matches 12 bases. The CDR3 spells CSARVPSGGVLSYEQYF. The DNA of the CDR3 is TGCAGTGCTAGAGTGCCTAGCGGGGGGGTACTCTCCTACGAGCAGTACTTC.